These 30 T cell receptor beta chains share one sample of origin, sequenced in a study of T cells expressing NK-cell markers. No DNA is given; TCRdb re-called the 5' RACE reads and lists each CDR3 protein once. This sample's clone table lists roughly 390,000 distinct CDR3 sequences. The sample taken for sequencing was blood T cells: a sorted CD56 or NKG2C T cell subset, CD4+ or CD8+ T cells, or bulk PBMC T cells (not recorded which). The receptors were sampled from a woman between 50 and 59 years old in good health.

The chain carries TRBV5-6 and TRBJ2-1; checking the TCRdb D call of TRBD2 is not possible without DNA. CDR1 is SGHDT, CDR2 YYEEEE, per germline. The CDR3 has 14 amino acids. CDR3: CATHSLGSYNEQFF.

The chain combines TRBV6-1 with TRBJ1-1; TCRdb names TRBD1, which stays unverified in the absence of DNA. CDR1 MNHNS and CDR2 SASEGT come from the germline V gene. This CDR3 has 13 amino acids. CDR3 in amino acids: CASRERGENEAFF.

This chain connects TRBV10-3 to TRBJ2-3. There are 13 residues in the CDR3. Looked up from germline, CDR1 is ENHRY and CDR2 is SYGVKD. The CDR3 loop reads CAISEPRSDTQYF.

V gene TRBV18 combines with J gene TRBJ2-1. Germline CDR1 KGHSH, CDR2 LQKENI. The CDR3 extends over 12 amino acids. CDR3 in amino acids: CASSPSGNEQFF.

V gene TRBV9 combines with J gene TRBJ2-7; the D gene TCRdb calls, TRBD2, cannot be checked with no DNA. This CDR3 is built from 15 residues. Per germline, CDR1 SGDLS and CDR2 YYNGEE. CDR3 sequence: CASSSAGASLYEQYF.

The chain links TRBV4-1 to TRBJ2-7. This CDR3 spans 15 amino acids. Germline values: CDR1 MGHRA, CDR2 YSYEKL. The CDR3 sequence: CASSQGREPSYEQYF.

V usage is TRBV6-1 and J usage is TRBJ2-1; TCRdb's D call of TRBD1 is untestable without DNA. The CDR3 runs to 13 residues. Germline-derived CDR1 and CDR2 are MNHNS and SASEGT. Here the CDR3 reads CASKGGAGNEQFF.

The gene calls are TRBV5-1 and TRBJ2-5. The CDR3 loop spans 14 amino acids. Germline CDR1 reads SGHRS; CDR2 reads YFSETQ. The CDR3 loop is CASSPERIQETQYF.

The rearrangement uses TRBV7-2 and TRBJ2-7; there is no DNA to check the TCRdb D call of TRBD2. This CDR3 contains 18 residues. The germline V gene has CDR1 SGHTA and CDR2 FQGNSA. The CDR3 is CASSLTPRGLASTYEQYF.

The V call is TRBV16, the J call TRBJ1-2; as DNA is missing, the TRBD1 call by TCRdb cannot be tested. Germline lookup yields CDR1 KGHSY and CDR2 FQNENV. CDR3 length: 14 residues. The CDR3 sequence: CASSPQGAAYGYTF.

V and J are TRBV5-5 and TRBJ1-5; the D gene TCRdb calls, TRBD1, cannot be checked with no DNA. CDR1 is SGHKS, CDR2 YYEKEE, per germline (reference sequence). The CDR3 consists of 16 residues. CDR3 residues: CASSLRGQGRSQPQHF.

The chain couples TRBV6-4 to TRBJ2-5; TCRdb lists TRBD1, though no DNA is available to test this call. CDR3 size: 13 residues. The germline V gene encodes CDR1 MRHNA and CDR2 SNTAGT. CDR3 sequence reads: CASSRDFGETQYF.

This chain links TRBV30 with TRBJ2-5; the D call from TCRdb, TRBD1, cannot be confirmed without DNA. Germline CDR1 reads GTSNPN; CDR2 reads SVGIG (reference sequence). The CDR3 is made up of 13 amino acids. CDR3 loop: CAWSGPGGETQYF.

This chain uses TRBV20-1 with TRBJ2-4; TCRdb's assignment of TRBD2 cannot be checked, as there is no DNA. The germline V gene has CDR1 DFQATT and CDR2 SNEGSKA (reference sequence). The CDR3 length is 14 residues. The CDR3: CSAGAVAGENIQYF.

The genes are TRBV5-1 and TRBJ2-3; the TCRdb D gene call, TRBD1, has no DNA to confirm it. Germline V CDR1 and CDR2: SGHRS, YFSETQ. The CDR3 spans 16 residues. The CDR3 sequence: CASSSRPTGGADTQYF.

The chain joins TRBV7-9 to TRBJ2-2. This CDR3 spans 15 amino acids. CDR1 and CDR2 (germline): SEHNR, FQNEAQ (reference sequence). CDR3 region: CASSLTTPSTGELFF.

The V gene is TRBV20-1, the J gene TRBJ2-1; TCRdb gives TRBD2 as the D gene, but with no DNA this cannot be confirmed. The CDR3 has 13 residues. Germline CDR1 DFQATT, CDR2 SNEGSKA (reference sequence). CDR3 protein: CSAASRASHEQFF.

The chain carries TRBV5-1 and TRBJ1-4; TCRdb proposes TRBD1, but this gene call is untestable without DNA. In germline, CDR1 is SGHRS, CDR2 YFSETQ. The CDR3 covers 14 residues. The CDR3 sequence: CASRPSGINEKLFF.

This chain links TRBV3-1 with TRBJ2-3. This CDR3 is 12 amino acids long. Germline V gene sequence: CDR1 LGHDT, CDR2 YNNKEL (reference sequence). CDR3 sequence reads: CASSRRADTQYF.

V usage is TRBV27 and J usage is TRBJ2-1. Germline V gene data show CDR1 as MNHEY and CDR2 as SMNVEV (reference sequence). This CDR3 contains 11 residues. CDR3 sequence: CASSLGSGQFF.

The rearrangement uses TRBV24-1 and TRBJ2-3; TCRdb's D call, TRBD1, is unchecked because there is no DNA. This CDR3 contains 17 residues. Germline V gene lookup returns CDR1 KGHDR and CDR2 SFDVKD. CDR3 region: CATSDPRDREGTDTQYF.

The chain carries TRBV4-1 and TRBJ2-7; lacking DNA, the TRBD2 call made by TCRdb goes unchecked. Germline lookup yields CDR1 MGHRA and CDR2 YSYEKL. The length of the CDR3 is 19 residues. CDR3 residues: CASSQAPLAGGPSTYEQYF.

This rearrangement joins TRBV4-1 to TRBJ2-3; the TCRdb D gene call, TRBD2, has no DNA to confirm it. Germline assignment: CDR1 MGHRA and CDR2 YSYEKL. The CDR3 has 15 residues. CDR3 sequence: CASTMTSSPEDTQYF.

The rearrangement joins TRBV5-1 to TRBJ2-3; TCRdb names TRBD1, which stays unverified in the absence of DNA. The germline gives CDR1 SGHRS, CDR2 YFSETQ. The CDR3 runs 16 residues. The CDR3: CASSPTGSPPTDTQYF.

The chain employs TRBV30 and TRBJ2-2; checking the TCRdb D call of TRBD2 is not possible without DNA. The CDR3 consists of 13 residues. Germline CDR1 GTSNPN, CDR2 SVGIG (reference sequence). CDR3 protein: CAWSGTLLGELFF.

This chain connects TRBV5-4 to TRBJ2-1; TCRdb calls TRBD2, which cannot be checked without DNA. The germline CDR1 and CDR2 sequences are SGHNT and YYREEE (reference sequence). The CDR3 loop spans 15 amino acids. The CDR3 sequence: CASSQRLAGLWEQFF. The whole variable domain, remainder taken from reference TRBV5-4 and TRBJ2-1, is ETGVTQSPTHLIKTRGQQVTLRCSSQSGHNTVSWYQQALGQGPQFIFQYYREEENGRGNFPPRFSGLQFPNYSSELNVNALELDDSALYLCASSQRLAGLWEQFFGPGTRLTVL.

The genes are TRBV28 and TRBJ1-1. The germline V gene encodes CDR1 MDHEN and CDR2 SYDVKM. This CDR3 spans 16 amino acids. The CDR3 here is CASKRSGKAFNTEAFF.

The V gene is TRBV12-3 or TRBV12-4, the J gene TRBJ2-7; TCRdb's D gene call, TRBD1, goes unchecked for lack of DNA. CDR3 size: 12 residues. The CDR3 sequence is CASGLAPVEQYF.

CDR3 region: CASSFGQVKASEQFF. This sequence joins TRBV28 and TRBJ2-1. Germline V gene lookup returns CDR1 MDHEN and CDR2 SYDVKM. The CDR3 loop spans 15 amino acids.

The genes are TRBV12-3 or TRBV12-4 and TRBJ1-1. There are 13 residues in the CDR3. CDR3 region: CASDTGRGTEAFF.